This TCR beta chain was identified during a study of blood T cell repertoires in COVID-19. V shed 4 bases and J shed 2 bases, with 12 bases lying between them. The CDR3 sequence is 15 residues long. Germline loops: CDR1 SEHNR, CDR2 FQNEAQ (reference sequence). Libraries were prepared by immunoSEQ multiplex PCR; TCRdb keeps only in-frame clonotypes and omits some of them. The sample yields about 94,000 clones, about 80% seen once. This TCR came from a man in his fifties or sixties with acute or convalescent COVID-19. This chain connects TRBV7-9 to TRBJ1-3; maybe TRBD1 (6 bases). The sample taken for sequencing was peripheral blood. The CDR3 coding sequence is TGTGCCAGCAGCTATCTTAGGGGGACTGGAAACACCATATATTTT. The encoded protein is CASSYLRGTGNTIYF.